The source of this T cell receptor beta chain is a study of PD-L1 blockade in urothelial cancer (dated by TCRdb to about 2017). Study-wide context: Therapy was started in the mid-2010s for all patients, and atezolizumab 1,200 mg was administered intravenously every 3 weeks. In the same patients who had TCR sequencing, pretreatment tumors also underwent whole exome sequencing and RNA sequencing. Durable clinical benefit was achieved by nine patients and was not achieved by 20 patients. A median of 141,255 T cells and roughly 80,000 unique TCRs was obtained from blood samples, and a median clonality of approximately 0.086 was observed. Blood samples were analyzed 3 weeks after the start of treatment (second dose) and 6 weeks after the start of treatment. Durable clinical benefit was defined as a progression-free survival longer than 6 months, and TCR features were additionally tested against progression-free survival and overall survival. About 85% of the roughly 29 patients were identified as males with urothelial cancer of bladder origin, and a prior smoking history was reported by 18 of 29 patients. Pretreatment blood TCR-seq was available for around 29 patients, at least one posttreatment blood collection was obtained for 25 or so patients, and tumor TCR-seq was available for 25 or so patients. An ECOG performance status of 0 or 1 was recorded for the patients, and 0 to 3 prior chemotherapy regimens had been received by the patients. Somatic, immune and clinical correlates of response to PD-L1 blockade with atezolizumab in urothelial cancer were the focus of an exploratory multi-omic analysis. Pretreatment tumor samples and matched peripheral blood, collected serially before and after atezolizumab treatment, underwent TCR sequencing.

Here is what the overall study found, with its caveats: A pretreatment peripheral blood TCR clonality below the median was linked to improved progression-free and overall survival. Greater expansion of tumor-associated TCR clones in peripheral blood 3 weeks after the start of treatment was observed in patients with durable benefit (n ≈ 22, p = 0.022). Because the sample size was small (n ≈ 29) and many exploratory analyses were performed, the results are intended to be hypothesis-generating.

This specimen's time point label, per the study, means: peripheral blood 6 weeks after treatment start. A cohort of roughly 30 patients with locally advanced or metastatic urothelial carcinoma, treated at Memorial Sloan Kettering on a trial protocol, was included. Peripheral blood mononuclear cells were collected pretreatment and during treatment, with between 1 and 8 total time points obtained per patient. The Qiagen DNeasy Blood extraction kit was used to purify genomic DNA from total PBMCs and tumor samples. PBMCs were collected pretreatment and during treatment, and were isolated and stored as previously described. Including the terminal cysteine and phenylalanine, the CDR3 comprises 15 residues. Solely the CDR3 DNA is kept, with 45 bases framed from the first base. V ends up 4 bases short and J 0 bases short, with an unmatched junction base count of 3. The germline V gene yields ENHRY for CDR1 and SYGVKD for CDR2.

As to this clone: Its antigen is currently not known. Base quality data are lacking; no much larger clone is found one base away.

Each PCR received spiked-in synthetic TCR analog templates so that absolute template abundance could be estimated from read counts. Using the immunoSEQ assay, TCRbeta CDR3 regions were amplified from genomic DNA with bias-controlled V and J gene primers. Sequencing of rearranged TCRbeta segments was done at approximately 20X coverage. Per the source publication's procedure: Sequencing errors were corrected by clustering and CDR3s were annotated against IMGT to assign V, D and J genes. Only productive TCRbeta rearrangements were used in downstream analyses, excluding out-of-frame or stop-codon sequences. Clonality was computed as one minus Shannon entropy normalized by the log of the number of unique productive sequences. Clones differing between time points or between blood and tumor were identified by Fisher's exact test with Benjamini-Hochberg correction at adjusted p below 0.01. Held by TCRdb, this immuneACCESS table contains in-frame sequences only and omits some clones. Under half of the omission traces to an unresolved V gene where checked; the cause of the rest is unknown. V and J calls plus clone size are reproduced from that table; the DNA served to infer D and trimming. For this sample the table gives around 110,000 clones, of which 75% to 90% were detected only once. In total, the top ten clones hold approximately 1.7% of the sample.

The receptor comes from a man aged 55 to 70 with urothelial cancer. The chain is made from TRBV10-3 and TRBJ1-1; TRBD1 matches 9 bases in the middle. Sequences were derived from PBMCs, sampled around atezolizumab (anti-PD-L1) treatment. The nucleotides read TGTGCCATCAGTGGGGGACAGGGCCTGAACACTGAAGCTTTCTTT. This codes for CAISGGQGLNTEAFF.